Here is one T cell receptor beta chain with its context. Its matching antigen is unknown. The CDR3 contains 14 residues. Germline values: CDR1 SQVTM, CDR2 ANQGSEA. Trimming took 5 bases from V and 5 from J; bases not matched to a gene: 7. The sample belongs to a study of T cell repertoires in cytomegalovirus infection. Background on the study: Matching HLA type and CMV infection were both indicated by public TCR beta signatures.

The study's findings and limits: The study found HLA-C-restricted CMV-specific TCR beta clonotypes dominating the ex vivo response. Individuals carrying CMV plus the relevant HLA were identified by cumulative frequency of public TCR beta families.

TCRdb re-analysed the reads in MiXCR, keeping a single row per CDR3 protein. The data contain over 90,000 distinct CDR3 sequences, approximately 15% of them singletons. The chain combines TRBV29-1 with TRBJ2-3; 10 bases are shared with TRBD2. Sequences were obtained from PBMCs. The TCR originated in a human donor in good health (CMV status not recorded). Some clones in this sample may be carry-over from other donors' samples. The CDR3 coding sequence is TGCAGCGTTAGTGGTAGCGGGGGGCTAGATACGCAGTATTTT. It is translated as CSVSGSGGLDTQYF.